This entry features one T cell receptor beta chain sequence. The sample belongs to a study of blood T cell repertoires in COVID-19. Overall study: The origin of the acute and convalescent COVID-19 samples was the United States, Italy and Spain. T cells, B-cell-depleted T cells, or PBMCs provided the cDNA or gDNA that served as material.

In the authors' workflow: For nucleated cells, counts were estimated from reference gene primer amplification. Here immunoSEQ multiplex PCR was the method, and the copy in TCRdb shows in-frame clones only, minus some. V, J and clone size reflect that table, while D and trimming were determined from the DNA. The repertoire includes tens of thousands of clones, about nine tenths of them detected once, and roughly 12% sits in the top ten. This CDR3 has 14 residues. Germline CDR1 and CDR2: MDHEN and SYDVKM. The V segment lost 3 bases and the J segment 5 bases; nucleotides outside the gene matches: 6. This clonotype originated in a man aged 65 to 79 with active or convalescent COVID-19. The sequenced sample was peripheral blood. This rearrangement joins TRBV28 to TRBJ2-7; the match to TRBD2 covers 8 bases. The CDR3 DNA reads TGTGCCAGCAGTTTCGCGGGGGGTGGCAACGAGCAGTACTTC. This codes for CASSFAGGGNEQYF. The entire variable domain, with the rest obtained from reference TRBV28 and TRBJ2-7, is as follows: DVKVTQSSRYLVKRTGEKVFLECVQDMDHENMFWYRQDPGLGLRLIYFSYDVKMKEKGDIPEGYSVSREKKERFSLILESASTNQTSMYLCASSFAGGGNEQYFGPGTRLTVT.